A single sample is the source of the 27 T cell receptor beta chains below, sequenced in a study of type 1 regulatory T cells. TCRdb fed the reads into MiXCR, producing one record per CDR3 protein. The data hold approximately 20,000 distinct CDR3 sequences, with roughly 10% observed a single time. Material: CD4+ T cells, either the whole sample or a sorted fraction (not recorded which). These receptors were collected from a human donor in good health.

This clonotype has a count of ten or more. V and J are TRBV18 and TRBJ2-7; TRBD2 might be the D (5 bases). CDR3 length equals 15 residues. Germline V gives CDR1 KGHSH, CDR2 LQKENI. V was cut by 3 bases and J by 0 bases, with 12 bases left in between. CDR3: CASSPGVASSYEQYF. The CDR3 DNA is TGTGCCAGCTCACCCGGGGTAGCGTCCTCCTACGAGCAGTACTTC.

The V call is TRBV20-1, the J call TRBJ1-5; 8 nucleotides match TRBD1. The ends lost 2 bases at V and 6 bases at J; junction bases unmatched: 6. The CDR3 is 14 residues long. The germline CDR1 and CDR2 sequences are DFQATT and SNEGSKA (reference sequence). CDR3 amino acids: CSARQGAVGQPQHF. CDR3 DNA sequence: TGCAGTGCTAGACAGGGGGCCGTAGGTCAGCCCCAGCATTTT.

The chain recombines TRBV14 with TRBJ1-1, with D possibly matching TRBD1 (5 bases). The CDR3 is 18 amino acids. V lost 0 bases and J 6 bases, leaving 23 bases between the germline ends. CDR1 is SGHDN, CDR2 FVKESK, per germline. The CDR3 DNA is TGTGCCAGCAGCCAAGAGAGGGGTAGGGCGGGCCCGAGGCCTGAAGCTTTCTTT. This gives the protein CASSQERGRAGPRPEAFF.

The gene calls are TRBV5-1 and TRBJ1-1; TRBD1 is a possible D gene (5 bases). Trimming cost V 0 bases and J 0 bases, with 9 bases left between them. The germline gives CDR1 SGHRS, CDR2 YFSETQ. The CDR3 spans 15 residues. CDR3 bases: TGCGCCAGCAGCTTGGGACAGAAAATGAACACTGAAGCTTTCTTT. This gives the protein CASSLGQKMNTEAFF.

This clonotype was recorded at least ten times. The chain uses TRBV6-5 and TRBJ2-4, with 10 bases that match TRBD1. The V gene's germline CDR1 is MNHEY and CDR2 SVGAGI. CDR3 length: 13 residues. With V trimmed by 5 bases and J by 10 bases, 5 bases remained unmatched. CDR3 sequence (DNA): TGTGCCAGCAGTCTCGACAGGGGGCAAATTCAGTACTTC. As protein: CASSLDRGQIQYF.

The rearrangement joins TRBV7-6 to TRBJ2-1, with 7 nucleotides matching TRBD2. The CDR3 has 16 residues. Trimming at V came to 5 bases and at J to 0 bases, leaving 7 bases not matched to a gene. Looked up from germline, CDR1 is SGHVS and CDR2 is FNYEAQ. The CDR3 here is CASSSGAQSSYNEQFF. DNA for the CDR3: TGTGCCAGCAGCAGCGGGGCTCAGAGCTCCTACAATGAGCAGTTCTTC.

This sequence joins TRBV7-9 and TRBJ2-1; D gene unclear. Germline V gene sequence: CDR1 SEHNR, CDR2 FQNEAQ (reference sequence). CDR3 length equals 15 residues. The V end lost 5 bases, the J end lost 1 base, and 12 bases lay between the germline ends. The DNA for the CDR3 is TGTGCCAGCAGCCACCCCGTGATATCCTACAATGAGCAGTTCTTC. Translation: CASSHPVISYNEQFF.

This clonotype is classed as medium-sized. The chain uses TRBV6-1 and TRBJ1-6; no clear D gene. Trimming left V 2 bases short and J 7 bases short, with 9 bases between. Germline lookup yields CDR1 MNHNS and CDR2 SASEGT. This CDR3 has 14 residues. For the CDR3, the DNA is TGTGCCAGCAGTGAACAGGCAGCGAATTCACCCCTCCACTTT. Protein: CASSEQAANSPLHF.

This clonotype was seen repeatedly, ten times or more. The V gene is TRBV5-5, the J gene TRBJ1-1; a weak D match, TRBD1 (6 bases). Germline lookup yields CDR1 SGHKS and CDR2 YYEKEE (reference sequence). V lost 0 bases and J 5 bases, leaving 8 bases between the germline ends. The CDR3 consists of 13 residues. CDR3 region: CASSLDRVTEAFF. In nucleotides, the CDR3 is TGTGCCAGCAGCTTGGACAGGGTGACTGAAGCTTTCTTT. The whole variable domain, remainder taken from reference TRBV5-5 and TRBJ1-1, is DAGVTQSPTHLIKTRGQQVTLRCSPISGHKSVSWYQQVLGQGPQFIFQYYEKEERGRGNFPDRFSARQFPNYSSELNVNALLLGDSALYLCASSLDRVTEAFFGQGTRLTVV.

There are many counts of this clonotype. V usage is TRBV6-9 and J usage is TRBJ1-5; D possibly corresponds to TRBD1 (6 bases). Between the trimmed V and J ends, which lost 4 bases and 6 bases, there was a span of 28 bases. Looked up from germline, CDR1 is MNHGY and CDR2 is SVAAGI. The CDR3 has 19 residues. CDR3 DNA: TGTGCCAGCAGTTCGGGTTGGGTAAATAGGGGGAGGTTGGGTCAGCCCCAGCATTTT. The encoded protein is CASSSGWVNRGRLGQPQHF.

A few counts support this clonotype. Here the CDR3 DNA reads TGTGCCAGCAGTGAACGGGGCAGGAGGAACACCGGGGAGCTGTTTTTT. Translating it yields CASSERGRRNTGELFF. This chain connects TRBV6-1 to TRBJ2-2, with D perhaps being TRBD1 or TRBD2 (5 bases each). V lost 2 bases and J 1 base, leaving 11 bases between the germline ends. The CDR3 covers 16 residues. Germline loops: CDR1 MNHNS, CDR2 SASEGT.

This clonotype was recorded a few times. The V and J genes are TRBV3-1 and TRBJ2-3, with D perhaps TRBD1 (6 bases). V dropped 3 bases and J dropped 6 bases, with 13 bases sitting between them. The CDR3 consists of 14 residues. Germline values: CDR1 LGHDT, CDR2 YNNKEL (reference sequence). The DNA of the CDR3 is TGTGCCAGCAGCCATTCGGGGACACCGGATACGCAGTATTTT. Amino acid sequence: CASSHSGTPDTQYF.

This clonotype was picked up many times. The chain uses TRBV2 and TRBJ2-3, with D possibly being TRBD1 or TRBD2 (6 bases each). Germline V gene lookup returns CDR1 SNHLY and CDR2 FYNNEI. This CDR3 contains 13 residues. V was cut by 8 bases and J by 5 bases, with 14 bases left in between. Here the CDR3 DNA reads TGTGCCAGCTTAAGGGGGGAAGGAGATACGCAGTATTTT. As protein: CASLRGEGDTQYF.

There are a few counts of this clonotype. The chain combines TRBV2 with TRBJ2-7; D unclear. Germline V gene lookup returns CDR1 SNHLY and CDR2 FYNNEI. The CDR3 length is 14 residues. The V end lost 0 bases, the J end lost 2 bases, and 8 bases lay between the germline ends. CDR3 protein: CASSEAMGPYEQYF. The CDR3 DNA sequence: TGTGCCAGCAGTGAAGCGATGGGTCCCTACGAGCAGTACTTC.

This clonotype has a count of ten or more. For the CDR3, the DNA is TGTGCCAGCAGCTCGGCACGATCAGAGACCCAGTACTTC. This sequence encodes CASSSARSETQYF. The genes are TRBV7-2 and TRBJ2-5; D not resolved. CDR1 SGHTA and CDR2 FQGNSA come from the germline V gene. The CDR3 runs 13 residues. V was clipped by 4 bases and J by 4 bases, with 10 bases between them.

This clonotype was recorded at least ten times. This sequence joins TRBV9 and TRBJ2-2, with a possible D match to TRBD2 (6 bases). V was pared by 7 bases and J by 5 bases, with 18 bases between. This CDR3 is built from 15 residues. Germline V gene sequence: CDR1 SGDLS, CDR2 YYNGEE. CDR3: CASGNTYGGTGELFF. Here the CDR3 DNA reads TGTGCCAGCGGTAACACCTACGGGGGAACCGGGGAGCTGTTTTTT.

There are many counts of this clonotype. V is TRBV18 and J is TRBJ2-6; D is possibly TRBD1 or TRBD2 (5 bases each). Trimming took off 6 bases at V and 0 bases at J, with 12 bases between the two ends. CDR1 and CDR2 (germline): KGHSH, LQKENI. This CDR3 is 16 amino acids long. The CDR3 DNA reads as TGTGCCAGCTCCCCGACGGGGCCCTCTGGGGCCAACGTCCTGACTTTC. It specifies CASSPTGPSGANVLTF.

J is TRBJ1-2 and V is TRBV20-1, with 7 bases identical to TRBD1. Per the germline V gene, CDR1 is DFQATT and CDR2 is SNEGSKA (reference sequence). V trimming: 1 base; J trimming: 1 base; junction bases outside the gene matches: 9. The CDR3 consists of 16 residues. The CDR3 nucleotides are TGCAGTGCTAGAGTACAGGGGACAGCACTTAACTATGGCTACACCTTC. It translates to CSARVQGTALNYGYTF.

This clonotype was detected ten times or more. The chain links TRBV29-1 to TRBJ1-6; 9 bases match TRBD1. Germline assignment: CDR1 SQVTM and CDR2 ANQGSEA. This CDR3 has 12 amino acids. J gave up 10 bases and V 7 bases, and 5 bases lay outside the gene matches. CDR3 DNA: TGCAGCGCCCGGACAGGGGAATCACCCCTCCACTTT. Protein: CSARTGESPLHF.

This clonotype was recorded a few times. V and J are TRBV7-2 and TRBJ2-7; 9 bases align to TRBD1. Unmatched junction bases numbered 6, after V lost 3 bases and J lost 3 bases. The CDR3 has 15 residues. The germline V gene encodes CDR1 SGHTA and CDR2 FQGNSA. The CDR3 region has the DNA TGTGCCAGCAGCTTTACCGGGACAGGGAACTACGAGCAGTACTTC. Translating it yields CASSFTGTGNYEQYF.

The CDR3, as DNA: TGTGCCAGCAGAATTCCACCAGGGGGGGACTCCTATAATTCACCCCTCCACTTT. Its protein is CASRIPPGGDSYNSPLHF. This chain joins TRBV6-6 and TRBJ1-6; 7 bases agree with TRBD1. Germline values: CDR1 MNHNY, CDR2 SVGAGI (reference sequence). The CDR3 consists of 18 residues. The V segment lost 6 bases and the J segment 0 bases; nucleotides outside the gene matches: 11.

For this clonotype: Just one base apart from a much larger clone, this may be a read error. The rearrangement joins TRBV4-1 to TRBJ2-5; D may correspond to TRBD1 or TRBD2 (6 bases each). The CDR3 is 16 amino acids. CDR1 is MGHRA and CDR2 is YSYEKL in the germline V gene. Written as DNA, the CDR3 is TGCGCCAGCAACCAAGAAGGTCGGGGGCGCGCAGAGACCCAGTACTTC. Residues: CASNQEGRGRAETQYF.

Comment on this clonotype: This may come from a read error, since a much larger clone is one base off. V is TRBV6-5 and J is TRBJ2-7; TRBD2 agrees at 11 bases. The CDR3 sequence is 16 residues long. Germline V gene sequence: CDR1 MNHEY, CDR2 SVGAGI. The CDR3 protein is CPSSRTSGSISYEQYF. CDR3 bases: TGTCCCAGCAGCAGGACTAGCGGGTCCATCTCCTACGAGCAGTACTTC.

The rearrangement joins TRBV20-1 to TRBJ2-1, with D perhaps matching TRBD2 (5 bases). V lost 3 bases and J lost 4, with 7 bases in between. CDR1 and CDR2 (germline): DFQATT, SNEGSKA (reference sequence). The CDR3 contains 12 residues. The DNA of the CDR3 is TGCAGTGCTAGCGGAGGTTACAATGAGCAGTTCTTC. Translated, it gives CSASGGYNEQFF.

Many counts were recorded for this clonotype. This chain uses TRBV5-1 with TRBJ1-1; tentatively, D is TRBD1 (5 bases). CDR1 SGHRS and CDR2 YFSETQ come from the germline V gene. This CDR3 has 14 amino acids. The germline V and J ends were trimmed by 1 base and 7 bases, with 14 bases remaining between them. The CDR3 nucleotides read TGCGCCAGCAGCTTGTGGGACGGAGTATATGAAGCTTTCTTT. Its protein is CASSLWDGVYEAFF.

This clonotype was seen only a few times. J is TRBJ2-7 and V is TRBV12-3 or TRBV12-4; tentative D call: TRBD2 (5 bases). V was trimmed by 2 bases and J by 1 base, leaving 6 bases between them. The CDR3 is 13 residues long. Here the CDR3 reads CASSLTGSYEQYF. The DNA for the CDR3 is TGTGCCAGCAGTTTAACGGGATCCTACGAGCAGTACTTC.

On this clonotype itself: A junction boundary mismatches the germline segment, possibly from a read error. The rearrangement links TRBV20-1 to TRBJ2-2, with 12 bases fitting TRBD2. The V gene's germline CDR1 is DFQATT and CDR2 SNEGSKA (reference sequence). This CDR3 is built from 17 residues. CDR3 DNA sequence: TGCAGTGCTGGAGACGACCGACTAGCGGGAGCTCCCGGGGAGCTGTTTTTT. It specifies CSAGDDRLAGAPGELFF.